These 32 T cell receptor beta chains share one sample of origin, sequenced in a study of blood T cell repertoires in COVID-19. The protocol was immunoSEQ multiplex PCR, while the TCRdb copy is restricted to in-frame clones and leaves out a portion. This table has a few hundred thousand clones, about 86% appearing once. What was sequenced was peripheral blood. The receptors come from a person aged 70 to 80 with COVID-19, enrolled during active disease.

The chain uses TRBV7-3 and TRBJ2-1; no clear D. V dropped 2 bases and J dropped 2 bases, with 7 bases sitting between them. The CDR3 loop spans 14 amino acids. Germline CDR1 reads SGHTA; CDR2 reads FQGTGA. The CDR3 bases are TGTGCCAGCAGCTTAGGCTCCACCTACAATGAGCAGTTCTTC. Translation: CASSLGSTYNEQFF.

The chain couples TRBV3-1 (or the pseudogene TRBV3-2) to TRBJ2-2; TRBD2 agrees at 8 bases. CDR3 length: 16 residues. Germline trimming cut 2 bases from V and 2 bases from J; bases unmatched to any gene: 4. CDR1 LGHDT and CDR2 YNNKEL come from the germline V gene (reference sequence). This CDR3 is CASSQFTSGNTGELFF. CDR3 sequence (DNA): TGTGCCAGCAGCCAATTTACTAGCGGAAACACCGGGGAGCTGTTTTTT.

The chain is built from TRBV4-1 and TRBJ2-7; possibly TRBD2 for D (5 bases). The CDR3 is 19 residues long. Germline CDR1 is MGHRA and CDR2 is YSYEKL. Trimming removed 0 bases from V and 4 bases from J, with 25 bases in between. Here the CDR3 reads CASSQDTTPGSPSRYEQYF. CDR3 in DNA: TGCGCCAGCAGCCAAGATACGACTCCGGGGAGCCCCTCACGTTACGAGCAGTACTTC.

The V call is TRBV5-5, the J call TRBJ2-6; 7 bases are a match to TRBD1. J gave up 1 base and V 4 bases, and 2 bases lay outside the gene matches. The CDR3 has 15 residues. Germline CDR1 and CDR2: SGHKS and YYEKEE (reference sequence). The CDR3 bases are TGTGCCAGCAGCCAGACAGGGTCTGGGGCCAACGTCCTGACTTTC. The encoded protein is CASSQTGSGANVLTF.

The chain's CDR3 is CASSPSGGGTDTQYF. CDR3 in DNA: TGTGCCAGCAGTCCTAGCGGGGGCGGCACAGATACGCAGTATTTT. The rearrangement uses TRBV7-6 and TRBJ2-3; TRBD2 matches at 10 bases. Looked up from germline, CDR1 is SGHVS and CDR2 is FNYEAQ. The J segment lost 1 base and the V segment lost 6 bases, leaving 4 bases of the junction unmatched. The CDR3 length is 15 residues. Supplemented by reference TRBV7-6 and TRBJ2-3, the full variable domain reads GAGVSQSPRYKVTKRGQDVALRCDPISGHVSLYWYRQALGQGPEFLTYFNYEAQQDKSGLPNDRFSAERPEGSISTLTIQRTEQRDSAMYRCASSPSGGGTDTQYFGPGTRLTVL.

The rearrangement joins TRBV11-2 to TRBJ2-3; 10 bases match TRBD2. Germline trimming cut 4 bases from V and 3 bases from J; bases unmatched to any gene: 7. Germline CDR1 SGHAT, CDR2 FQNNGV. CDR3 length equals 16 residues. CDR3 nucleotides: TGTGCCAGCAGCTGGCGCAGCGGGGGGGGGACAGATACGCAGTATTTT. Protein: CASSWRSGGGTDTQYF.

The V call is TRBV19, the J call TRBJ1-6; 10 bases agree with TRBD1. Germline CDR1 reads LNHDA; CDR2 reads SQIVND (reference sequence). The CDR3 has 15 amino acids. J lost 6 bases, V lost 6 bases, and 5 bases had no gene match. The CDR3 DNA is TGTGCCAGTAGCCTGGGACAGGGGTCTAATTCACCCCTCCACTTT. Its translation: CASSLGQGSNSPLHF.

The CDR3 spells CASSASRAQTDTQYF. DNA for the CDR3: TGTGCCAGCAGTGCGTCCAGGGCCCAGACAGATACGCAGTATTTT. This chain joins TRBV6-2 or TRBV6-3 and TRBJ2-3, with a possible D match to TRBD1 (5 bases). Germline V lookup: CDR1 MNHEY, CDR2 SVGEGT. CDR3 length equals 15 residues. Trimming took 5 bases from V and 3 from J, leaving 15 bases between them.

J is TRBJ1-2 and V is TRBV5-1, with no clear D. The V gene's germline CDR1 is SGHRS and CDR2 YFSETQ. Trimming removed 0 bases from V and 4 bases from J, with 16 bases in between. The CDR3 spans 16 residues. CDR3 in DNA: TGCGCCAGCAGCTTGGCCCTCGGGTCTGGCCTCTATGGCTACACCTTC. This sequence encodes CASSLALGSGLYGYTF.

The rearrangement joins TRBV28 to TRBJ1-5; TRBD1 is a possible D gene (6 bases). The V and J ends lost 7 bases and 5 bases respectively, with 18 bases between them. The CDR3 has 15 amino acids. Germline V gives CDR1 MDHEN, CDR2 SYDVKM. The CDR3 loop is CASTDFGGGHQPQHF. The DNA of the CDR3 is TGTGCCAGCACAGACTTCGGGGGGGGGCATCAGCCCCAGCATTTT.

The genes are TRBV29-1 and TRBJ1-1; D may be TRBD1 (5 bases). Deletions cut 6 bases from V and 3 bases from J, with 17 bases between. The CDR3 covers 14 residues. CDR1 and CDR2 (germline): SQVTM, ANQGSEA. This CDR3 reads CSVRVGRGDTEAFF. The CDR3 DNA is TGCAGCGTCCGAGTCGGGAGGGGCGACACTGAAGCTTTCTTT. The full variable domain, rest sourced from reference TRBV29-1 and TRBJ1-1, is SAVISQKPSRDICQRGTSLTIQCQVDSQVTMMFWYRQQPGQSLTLIATANQGSEATYESGFVIDKFPISRPNLTFSTLTVSNMSPEDSSIYLCSVRVGRGDTEAFFGQGTRLTVV.

The chain couples TRBV19 to TRBJ1-2, with TRBD1 as a possible D gene (5 bases). This CDR3 has 14 residues. The germline V gene has CDR1 LNHDA and CDR2 SQIVND (reference sequence). V lost 5 bases and J 5 bases, leaving 15 bases between the germline ends. CDR3 nucleotide sequence: TGTGCCAGTAGTGTGCCCCAAGGGGTATATGGCTACACCTTC. Its protein is CASSVPQGVYGYTF.

V and J are TRBV3-1 (or the pseudogene TRBV3-2) and TRBJ1-2; possible D gene TRBD1, 6 bases. The CDR3 spans 14 residues. The germline gives CDR1 LGHDT, CDR2 YNNKEL (reference sequence). Trimming shortened V by 2 bases and J by 4 bases, and 11 bases separated the two germline ends. The CDR3 region is CASSQRTEFYGYTF. DNA for the CDR3: TGTGCCAGCAGCCAAAGGACAGAGTTCTATGGCTACACCTTC.

This chain's CDR3 is CASSTSGQLFSGNTIYF. DNA of the CDR3: TGTGCCAGTAGTACCTCGGGACAGCTCTTCTCTGGAAACACCATATATTTT. The V call is TRBV19, the J call TRBJ1-3, with 7 bases fitting TRBD1. Germline trimming cut 4 bases from V and 0 bases from J; bases unmatched to any gene: 9. Germline V lookup: CDR1 LNHDA, CDR2 SQIVND (reference sequence). This CDR3 is 17 amino acids long.

The gene calls are TRBV19 and TRBJ2-7, with 7 bases that match TRBD1. CDR3 length equals 14 residues. After removal of 6 bases from V and 4 bases from J, the junction contained 9 bases not matched to a gene. Germline CDR1 and CDR2: LNHDA and SQIVND (reference sequence). CDR3 sequence: CASRGRDRLYEQYF. CDR3 nucleotides: TGTGCCAGTAGGGGCCGGGACAGACTATACGAGCAGTACTTC.

The rearrangement joins TRBV5-1 to TRBJ2-1; 9 nucleotides line up with TRBD2. The CDR3 is 13 residues long. CDR1 SGHRS and CDR2 YFSETQ come from the germline V gene. As DNA, the CDR3 is TGCGCGAGTAGACTAGCGGCTAACAATGAGCAGTTCTTC. Encoded protein: CASRLAANNEQFF. The full variable domain, its missing parts supplied by reference TRBV5-1 and TRBJ2-1, is KAGVTQTPRYLIKTRGQQVTLSCSPISGHRSVSWYQQTPGQGLQFLFEYFSETQRNKGNFPGRFSGRQFSNSRSEMNVSTLELGDSALYLCASRLAANNEQFFGPGTRLTVL.

The chain is built from TRBV30 and TRBJ2-1, with 10 bases lining up with TRBD2. Germline V CDR1 and CDR2: GTSNPN, SVGIG (reference sequence). V trimming: 5 bases; J trimming: 7 bases; junction bases outside the gene matches: 5. CDR3 size: 13 residues. The CDR3 bases are TGTGCCTGGTGGACTAGCGGTTCAAATGAGCAGTTCTTC. Encoded protein: CAWWTSGSNEQFF.

This clone was seen a few times. CDR3 bases: TGCGCCAGCAGCTCGGGACAGAACACCTACGAGCAGTACTTC. This gives the protein CASSSGQNTYEQYF. The V gene is TRBV5-1, the J gene TRBJ2-7, with 7 nucleotides matching TRBD1. CDR1 SGHRS and CDR2 YFSETQ come from the germline V gene. The J segment lost 2 bases and the V segment lost 3 bases, leaving 5 bases of the junction unmatched. The CDR3 covers 14 residues.

The chain links TRBV3-1 (or the pseudogene TRBV3-2) to TRBJ1-4; D is ambiguous. Deletions cut 2 bases from V and 7 bases from J, with 14 bases between. The germline V gene has CDR1 LGHDT and CDR2 YNNKEL (reference sequence). This CDR3 is 15 amino acids long. The CDR3 reads CASSQFNFLGEKLFF. The DNA for the CDR3 is TGTGCCAGCAGCCAATTTAATTTCCTCGGTGAAAAACTGTTTTTT.

This chain connects TRBV5-1 to TRBJ1-2, with D possibly being TRBD1 (5 bases). V lost 1 base, J lost 1 base, and 8 bases lay in between. From germline, CDR1 is SGHRS and CDR2 YFSETQ. The CDR3 runs to 14 residues. The CDR3: CASSLSQGNYGYTF. Written as DNA, the CDR3 is TGCGCCAGCAGCTTGTCGCAGGGTAACTATGGCTACACCTTC.

A remark on this clone: A read error may produce the germline difference seen at one junction end. The rearrangement links TRBV9 to TRBJ2-2; 9 positions match TRBD2. Germline V lookup: CDR1 SGDLS, CDR2 YYNGEE. The CDR3 consists of 16 residues. In DNA form, the CDR3 reads TGTGCCAGCAGCGCTTACCCCGGGACTAGCACCGGGAAGCTGTTTTTT. Protein product: CASSAYPGTSTGKLFF.

J is TRBJ1-6 and V is TRBV7-2; the D gene is possibly TRBD1 (6 bases). The CDR3 length is 15 residues. V was clipped by 5 bases and J by 3 bases, with 11 bases between them. Germline loops: CDR1 SGHTA, CDR2 FQGNSA. CDR3 amino acids: CASSTRGFYNSPLHF. The CDR3 DNA follows: TGTGCCAGCAGCACAAGGGGGTTCTATAATTCACCCCTCCACTTT.

This clone has just one count. CDR3 residues: CASSLGQTSAYEQYF. For the CDR3, the DNA is TGCGCCAGCAGTCTGGGACAGACTAGTGCCTACGAGCAGTACTTC. The chain is built from TRBV5-1 and TRBJ2-7, with D possibly matching TRBD1 (7 bases). Trimming pared 5 bases from V and 2 bases from J, leaving 17 bases between. This CDR3 region has 15 residues. Germline loops: CDR1 SGHRS, CDR2 YFSETQ.

The chain employs TRBV10-2 and TRBJ2-7; possibly TRBD1 for D (6 bases). The CDR3 is 12 residues long. Trimming removed 3 bases at V and 3 bases at J, with 6 bases between. Looked up from germline, CDR1 is WSHSY and CDR2 is SAAADI. The chain's CDR3 is CASSDRGYEQYF. The CDR3 bases are TGCGCCAGCAGTGACAGGGGCTACGAGCAGTACTTC.

This chain connects TRBV28 to TRBJ2-3; 10 nucleotides align to TRBD1. Germline CDR1 and CDR2: MDHEN and SYDVKM. The junction had 8 bases not matched to a gene; V was cut back by 6 bases and J by 14 bases. This CDR3 is 12 amino acids long. The CDR3 sequence is CASSEGQGFMYF. The CDR3 coding sequence is TGTGCCAGCAGCGAGGGACAGGGGTTTATGTATTTT.

The V call is TRBV28, the J call TRBJ2-1, with 9 bases identical to TRBD1. V lost 2 bases and J lost 5; bases outside the gene matches: 7. The CDR3 totals 16 residues. The germline V gene has CDR1 MDHEN and CDR2 SYDVKM. The CDR3, as DNA: TGTGCCAGCAGTTTAATTTCGACAGGGGGGGACAATGAGCAGTTCTTC. Its protein product is CASSLISTGGDNEQFF.

J is TRBJ2-1 and V is TRBV5-1, with no clear D. Germline CDR1 is SGHRS and CDR2 is YFSETQ. The CDR3 contains 13 residues. V dropped 3 bases and J dropped 0 bases, with 4 bases sitting between them. DNA of the CDR3: TGCGCCAGCAGCTCCAGCTCCTACAATGAGCAGTTCTTC. Its translation is CASSSSSYNEQFF.

The chain carries TRBV28 and TRBJ1-6; 9 nucleotides line up with TRBD1. The trim removed 3 bases at V and 8 bases at J, leaving 2 bases unmatched. The germline CDR1 and CDR2 sequences are MDHEN and SYDVKM. The CDR3 length is 14 residues. The CDR3 protein is CASSFGDRDSPLHF. Here the CDR3 DNA reads TGTGCCAGCAGTTTCGGGGACAGGGATTCACCCCTCCACTTT.

The V gene is TRBV6-5, the J gene TRBJ1-4; D gene unclear. Germline assignment: CDR1 MNHEY and CDR2 SVGAGI. This CDR3 region has 14 residues. Between the trimmed V and J ends, which lost 6 bases and 3 bases, there was a span of 11 bases. In DNA, the CDR3 is TGTGCCAGCAGCCGAGGATCGGCTAATGAAAAACTGTTTTTT. This sequence encodes CASSRGSANEKLFF.

V usage is TRBV27 and J usage is TRBJ2-1; TRBD1 aligns across 10 bases. Germline assignment: CDR1 MNHEY and CDR2 SMNVEV (reference sequence). The CDR3 consists of 16 residues. With V trimmed by 4 bases and J by 2 bases, 5 bases remained unmatched. The CDR3 nucleotides read TGTGCCAGCAGTTCCTTGGACAGGGGGACCTACAATGAGCAGTTCTTC. As protein: CASSSLDRGTYNEQFF.

V is TRBV29-1 and J is TRBJ2-1; maybe TRBD1 (6 bases). Trimming left V 6 bases short and J 0 bases short, with 15 bases between. The CDR3 is made up of 15 amino acids. Germline assignment: CDR1 SQVTM and CDR2 ANQGSEA. The CDR3 reads CSVDRVQSSYNEQFF. CDR3 DNA: TGCAGCGTGGACAGAGTACAAAGCTCCTACAATGAGCAGTTCTTC.

The genes are TRBV30 and TRBJ1-1, with D maybe TRBD1 (5 bases). Germline CDR1 and CDR2: GTSNPN and SVGIG (reference sequence). The CDR3 has 13 residues. V dropped 8 bases and J dropped 2 bases, with 15 bases sitting between them. CDR3 protein: CARAAGPNTEAFF. In nucleotides, the CDR3 is TGTGCCAGAGCTGCGGGGCCAAACACTGAAGCTTTCTTT. The full variable domain, completed using reference TRBV30 and TRBJ1-1, is SQTIHQWPATLVQPVGSPLSLECTVEGTSNPNLYWYRQAAGRGLQLLFYSVGIGQISSEVPQNLSASRPQDRQFILSSKKLLLSDSGFYLCARAAGPNTEAFFGQGTRLTVV.